The 22 T cell receptor beta chains below come from one sample, sequenced in a study of blood T cell repertoires in COVID-19. Generated by immunoSEQ multiplex PCR, the TCRdb table keeps only in-frame clones and is missing some. Here the sample spans approximately 220,000 clones, about four fifths being singletons. Material: PBMCs or T cells enriched from blood (not recorded which). All receptors come from a woman in her 40s who had recovered from COVID-19.

V and J are TRBV27 and TRBJ2-3; 8 nucleotides line up with TRBD1. CDR3 length equals 11 residues. CDR1 and CDR2 (germline): MNHEY, SMNVEV (reference sequence). J gave up 9 bases and V 4 bases, and 0 bases lay outside the gene matches. CDR3 sequence: CASSYRGTQYF. CDR3 bases: TGTGCCAGCAGTTACAGGGGGACGCAGTATTTT.

The chain links TRBV7-9 to TRBJ1-2; 7 bases fit TRBD1. CDR1 is SEHNR, CDR2 FQNEAQ, per germline (reference sequence). This CDR3 region has 15 residues. Trimming at V came to 3 bases and at J to 8 bases, leaving 12 bases not matched to a gene. The CDR3 loop is CASSFGQDSYKGYTF. CDR3 DNA sequence: TGTGCCAGCAGCTTTGGACAGGACTCCTATAAGGGCTACACCTTC.

The J gene is TRBJ2-3, the V gene TRBV28; D gene ambiguous. The CDR3 covers 16 residues. From germline, CDR1 is MDHEN and CDR2 SYDVKM. V lost 6 bases, J lost 2 bases, and 18 bases lay in between. CDR3 nucleotide sequence: TGTGCCAGCAGCCCCGAGCTGACTCAAACCACAGATACGCAGTATTTT. Translating it yields CASSPELTQTTDTQYF.

The chain joins TRBV30 to TRBJ2-1; D is unresolved. The germline gives CDR1 GTSNPN, CDR2 SVGIG (reference sequence). The CDR3 runs to 12 residues. Trimming pared 3 bases from V and 1 base from J, leaving 4 bases between. The CDR3 DNA reads TGTGCCTGGAGCGGGTCCTACAATGAGCAGTTCTTC. Translating it yields CAWSGSYNEQFF.

The chain's CDR3 is CATRGEGGELFF. The CDR3 bases are TGTGCCACCAGGGGGGAGGGCGGGGAGCTGTTTTTT. V and J are TRBV2 and TRBJ2-2; D is perhaps TRBD1 or TRBD2 (7 bases each). The CDR3 has 12 residues. Between the trimmed V and J ends, which lost 10 bases and 7 bases, there was a span of 13 bases. The germline V gene has CDR1 SNHLY and CDR2 FYNNEI.

This sequence joins TRBV24-1 and TRBJ2-7; TRBD1 matches 10 bases. V gave up 4 bases and J gave up 4 bases; unmatched junction bases: 6. Germline V gene sequence: CDR1 KGHDR, CDR2 SFDVKD. CDR3 length: 15 amino acids. The DNA for the CDR3 is TGTGCCACCAGTGACCTGAGGACAGGGGGTTACGAGCAGTACGTC. Translating gives CATSDLRTGGYEQYV.

The gene calls are TRBV21-1 and TRBJ2-7; the table's D call of TRBD1 was not tested on the DNA. TRBV21-1 is listed as a pseudogene. The CDR3 sequence is 16 residues long. CDR3 sequence reads: CASSNSSDRGPYEQYV. The CDR3 DNA is TGTGCCAGCAGCAATTCATCGGACAGGGGACCCTACGAGCAGTACGTC.

V gene TRBV11-2 combines with J gene TRBJ2-1; D perhaps matches TRBD1 (5 bases). The germline V gene encodes CDR1 SGHAT and CDR2 FQNNGV. The CDR3 consists of 18 residues. The V end lost 0 bases, the J end lost 6 bases, and 21 bases lay between the germline ends. CDR3 coding DNA: TGTGCCAGCAGCTTAGATTCGGTGAGTCAGGGTATCTCCAATGAGCAGTTCTTC. Protein: CASSLDSVSQGISNEQFF.

The chain uses TRBV5-1 and TRBJ2-4, with TRBD1 as a possible D gene (6 bases). V was clipped by 1 base and J by 0 bases, with 23 bases between them. The CDR3 totals 20 residues. Germline assignment: CDR1 SGHRS and CDR2 YFSETQ. The CDR3: CASSLKGQGPRVGAKNIQYF. DNA for the CDR3: TGCGCCAGCAGCTTGAAGGGGCAGGGGCCCAGGGTGGGAGCCAAAAACATTCAGTACTTC.

The chain links TRBV7-9 to TRBJ1-6; the D gene is possibly TRBD1 (6 bases). In germline, CDR1 is SEHNR, CDR2 FQNEAQ (reference sequence). Trimming left V 1 base short and J 10 bases short, with 17 bases between. The CDR3 is made up of 16 amino acids. The CDR3: CASSLGSQGLRSPLHF. DNA of the CDR3: TGTGCCAGCAGCTTAGGAAGTCAGGGGTTAAGGTCACCCCTCCACTTT.

This clone was seen a handful of times. The chain recombines TRBV2 with TRBJ1-2; 7 nucleotides match TRBD1. J lost 5 bases, V lost 3 bases, and 3 bases had no gene match. CDR1 and CDR2 (germline): SNHLY, FYNNEI. The CDR3 has 13 residues. The CDR3 here is CASSDDRDYGYTF. CDR3 nucleotides: TGTGCCAGCAGTGACGACAGGGATTATGGCTACACCTTC.

The chain uses TRBV30 and TRBJ2-1; the match to TRBD2 covers 15 bases. Germline V CDR1 and CDR2: GTSNPN, SVGIG (reference sequence). Trimming removed 4 bases from V and 4 bases from J; junction bases left unmatched: 5. The CDR3 length is 16 residues. The DNA for the CDR3 is TGTGCCTGGACAGGACTAGCGGGAGGGTTGTACAATGAGCAGTTCTTC. Translation gives CAWTGLAGGLYNEQFF.

V gene TRBV25-1 combines with J gene TRBJ2-1; 8 bases are a match to TRBD2. The junction had 9 bases not matched to a gene; V was cut back by 4 bases and J by 10 bases. The V gene's germline CDR1 is MGHDK and CDR2 SYGVNS. There are 14 residues in the CDR3. CDR3 protein: CASSAASGRLEQFF. In nucleotides, the CDR3 is TGTGCCAGCAGTGCGGCTAGCGGGCGCCTCGAGCAGTTCTTC.

This chain connects TRBV14 to TRBJ2-2; TRBD2 matches 7 bases. The V segment lost 0 bases and the J segment 4 bases; nucleotides outside the gene matches: 5. The CDR3 extends over 16 amino acids. The germline V gene has CDR1 SGHDN and CDR2 FVKESK. Here the CDR3 reads CASSQDSAGLTGELFF. CDR3 sequence (DNA): TGTGCCAGCAGCCAAGACTCAGCGGGACTCACCGGGGAGCTGTTTTTT. Drawing the rest from reference TRBV14 and TRBJ2-2, the complete variable domain is EAGVTQFPSHSVIEKGQTVTLRCDPISGHDNLYWYRRVMGKEIKFLLHFVKESKQDESGMPNNRFLAERTGGTYSTLKVQPAELEDSGVYFCASSQDSAGLTGELFFGEGSRLTVL.

This clone was recorded only once. This chain uses TRBV6-4 with TRBJ2-1, with TRBD2 identical over 9 bases. V shed 2 bases and J 5 bases; nucleotides not matched to a gene: 4. Germline CDR1 and CDR2: MRHNA and SNTAGT. This CDR3 has 15 residues. The CDR3 spells CASSDGAGGHNEQFF. The CDR3, as DNA: TGTGCCAGCAGTGACGGCGCGGGAGGGCACAATGAGCAGTTCTTC.

CDR3 nucleotide sequence: TGTGCCAGCAGCGACGCGGGAGGGTTTACAGATACGCAGTATTTT. Translation: CASSDAGGFTDTQYF. The chain uses TRBV5-4 and TRBJ2-3, with 9 bases that match TRBD2. V dropped 4 bases and J dropped 3; count of bases not matched to a gene: 6. The CDR3 has 15 residues. Germline CDR1 and CDR2: SGHNT and YYREEE (reference sequence).

CDR3 DNA: TGTGCCTGGAGTCCCCCACGCTGGCGGCAAAACAATGAGCAGTTCTTC. Translated: CAWSPPRWRQNNEQFF. The J gene is TRBJ2-1, the V gene TRBV30; D not resolved. The CDR3 totals 16 residues. The germline V gene has CDR1 GTSNPN and CDR2 SVGIG (reference sequence). V was pared by 2 bases and J by 5 bases, with 19 bases between.

This rearrangement joins TRBV18 to TRBJ1-4; the D gene is possibly TRBD1 (6 bases). The V end lost 6 bases, the J end lost 3 bases, and 11 bases lay between the germline ends. This CDR3 contains 14 residues. CDR1 and CDR2 from the germline V gene are KGHSH and LQKENI. CDR3 nucleotide sequence: TGTGCCAGCTCGCAGGGGATGCCTAATGAAAAACTGTTTTTT. It translates to CASSQGMPNEKLFF.

The chain has TRBV7-5 and TRBJ2-3; TRBD1 is the table's D call and was not checked against the DNA. TRBV7-5 is a pseudogene segment. The CDR3 spans 16 residues. CDR3: CVRSPKGRGSTDTQYF. DNA for the CDR3: TGTGTCAGAAGCCCTAAGGGCAGGGGTAGCACAGATACGCAGTATTTT.

The chain links TRBV12-5 to TRBJ2-1; 11 bases line up with TRBD2. This CDR3 has 16 amino acids. From germline, CDR1 is LGHNT and CDR2 FRNRAP. Trimming cost V 1 base and J 7 bases; bases outside gene matches: 6. The CDR3 nucleotides read TGTGCTAGTGGTTTGGGGATTAGACTAGCGGGGAATGAGCAGTTCTTC. Protein: CASGLGIRLAGNEQFF.

The V and J genes are TRBV3-1 (or the pseudogene TRBV3-2) and TRBJ1-2, with 10 bases lining up with TRBD1. Losses at the gene ends were 5 bases for V and 3 bases for J; bases not matched to a gene: 12. Germline CDR1 and CDR2: LGHDT and YNNKEL (reference sequence). The CDR3 loop spans 17 amino acids. The DNA for the CDR3 is TGTGCCAGCAGCTTTAGGGGACAGGGGAAAAGGGACTATGGCTACACCTTC. It encodes CASSFRGQGKRDYGYTF.

The chain combines TRBV19 with TRBJ1-4; D possibly corresponds to TRBD1 (5 bases). Germline V lookup: CDR1 LNHDA, CDR2 SQIVND (reference sequence). There are 17 residues in the CDR3. Trimming took 3 bases from V and 4 from J, leaving 18 bases between them. CDR3 sequence (DNA): TGTGCCAGTAGTATTCGCTTTCAGGGCCCTATTAATGAAAAACTGTTTTTT. It is translated as CASSIRFQGPINEKLFF. Full variable domain (missing parts from reference TRBV19 and TRBJ1-4): DGGITQSPKYLFRKEGQNVTLSCEQNLNHDAMYWYRQDPGQGLRLIYYSQIVNDFQKGDIAEGYSVSREKKESFPLTVTSAQKNPTAFYLCASSIRFQGPINEKLFFGSGTQLSVL.